This TCR beta chain was recorded in a study of blood T cell repertoires in COVID-19. CDR3 length equals 12 residues. V lost 4 bases and J 9 bases, leaving 10 bases between the germline ends. Germline loops: CDR1 SEHNR, CDR2 FQNEAQ (reference sequence). Only in-frame clones appear in the TCRdb table, and some are missing; sequencing was by immunoSEQ multiplex PCR. The sample yields 450,000 or so clones, around 90% seen once. The sequence was obtained from a man between 18 and 29 years old with COVID-19, enrolled during active disease. The rearrangement links TRBV7-9 to TRBJ2-1, with D possibly TRBD1 on 5 matching bases. The sample was peripheral blood. As DNA, the CDR3 is TGTGCCAGCAGCTCAGGGTCGGCTGAGCAGTTCTTC. Translation: CASSSGSAEQFF.